This TCR beta chain is from a study of T cell responses to AZD1222 COVID-19 vaccine. Study-wide findings and caveats: CD4 TCRs associated with vaccination spanned spike, dominating at 160-218 and 743-854. Clonal diversity was possibly underestimated; the donors were predominantly white British and more often female. Increased Spike-specific TCR breadth and depth were observed after two AZD1222 doses. Scientists sampled the repertoires only once the peak T cell response had passed.

Clones were read by immunoSEQ multiplex PCR, and TCRdb kept only the in-frame ones, dropping some. The data hold tens of thousands of clones, with roughly 73% observed a single time. The germline V gene encodes CDR1 GTSNPN and CDR2 SVGIG (reference sequence). CDR3 size: 12 residues. After removal of 5 bases from V and 6 bases from J, the junction contained 5 bases not matched to a gene. In regard to this clone: Its antigen is not identified.

This TCR was sampled from an adult in good health. The rearrangement links TRBV30 to TRBJ1-2; 8 bases agree with TRBD1. Sequencing used peripheral blood, obtained on day 0 of AZD1222 vaccination. The CDR3 protein is CAWGTGFNGYTF. The CDR3 DNA reads TGTGCCTGGGGGACAGGATTCAATGGCTACACCTTC.